This TCR beta chain derives from a study of cytomegalovirus exposure and HLA in healthy donors. On the study more broadly: In an early release, HLA-typed donors contributed 75 million to 85 million unique TCR sequences. Out of fewer than 500 genotyped donors, about 80% belonged to the Caucasian-associated ancestry cluster.

Researchers ran the PCR with 60 Vbeta and 13 Jbeta primers. Clones were read by immunoSEQ multiplex PCR, and TCRdb kept only the in-frame ones, dropping some. Found here are about 130,000 clones, more than 60% of them singletons; the top ten hold roughly 2%. Study-level findings and limits: Altogether, about 160 TCR beta chains were recorded as cytomegalovirus-associated.

Trimming cost V 0 bases and J 5 bases, with 7 bases left between them. CDR1 and CDR2 (germline): PRHDT, FYEKMQ (reference sequence). The CDR3 spans 13 residues. Comments on this clone: What it binds is unknown.

The rearrangement joins TRBV13 to TRBJ1-1; D call uncertain. The sample comprised PBMCs. The sequence was obtained from a woman in her 40s in good health and CMV-seropositive. The CDR3 sequence: CASSLGAETEAFF. The CDR3 nucleotides read TGTGCCAGCAGCTTAGGAGCGGAGACTGAAGCTTTCTTT.